This passage covers 7 T cell receptor beta chains from one sample sequenced in a study of T cell changes during pregnancy in multiple sclerosis. TCRdb's table, derived via immunoSEQ multiplex PCR, lists solely in-frame clones and lacks some. The sample consists of 20,000 or so clones, over 75% of them appearing once. The specimen comprised CD8+ T cells from peripheral blood mononuclear cells, sampled after pregnancy. The source is a female donor in good health, enrolled as a control in a pregnancy study.

V and J are TRBV4-3 and TRBJ2-7; 9 bases are shared with TRBD1. Germline V CDR1 and CDR2: LGHNA, YSLEER. Trimming cost V 1 base and J 4 bases; bases outside gene matches: 5. CDR3 length: 15 residues. CDR3 loop: CASSQAPGQGYEQYF. As DNA, the CDR3 is TGCGCCAGCAGCCAAGCCCCGGGACAGGGTTACGAGCAGTACTTC.

This clone was found a few times. The rearrangement uses TRBV6-1 and TRBJ2-7, with TRBD2 as a possible D gene (6 bases). Germline V gene lookup returns CDR1 MNHNS and CDR2 SASEGT. The CDR3 runs to 15 residues. Trimming removed 1 base at V and 7 bases at J, with 17 bases between. The CDR3 DNA follows: TGTGCCAGCAGTGAAGAGGTGGGATCAGGAGGGGAGCAGTACTTC. It is translated as CASSEEVGSGGEQYF.

The chain carries TRBV4-2 and TRBJ2-3, with 9 bases matching TRBD2. CDR1 is LGHNA and CDR2 is YNFKEQ in the germline V gene. J lost 4 bases, V lost 0 bases, and 2 bases had no gene match. This CDR3 region has 15 residues. CDR3 in amino acids: CASSQERGGPDTQYF. In DNA form, the CDR3 reads TGTGCCAGCAGCCAAGAGCGGGGGGGCCCAGATACGCAGTATTTT.

This clone appeared a single time. The J gene is TRBJ2-1, the V gene TRBV27, with TRBD2 as a possible D gene (5 bases). The CDR3 runs to 13 residues. Trimming cost V 6 bases and J 8 bases, with 14 bases left between them. The germline gives CDR1 MNHEY, CDR2 SMNVEV (reference sequence). CDR3 protein: CASSLAGRYEQFF. The CDR3 DNA reads as TGTGCCAGCAGCCTAGCAGGACGTTATGAGCAGTTCTTC.

This CDR3 reads CATSAPRESMPSGETQYF. Written as DNA, the CDR3 is TGTGCCACCAGCGCCCCCCGGGAGAGCATGCCCTCGGGAGAGACCCAGTACTTC. V gene TRBV15 combines with J gene TRBJ2-5, with a weak D call TRBD2 (6 bases). CDR1 and CDR2 (germline): LNHNV, YYDKDF (reference sequence). V lost 5 bases to trimming and J lost 4 bases, with 26 bases between them. The CDR3 has 18 amino acids.

The V and J genes are TRBV7-9 and TRBJ2-7; tentative D call: TRBD2 (6 bases). From germline, CDR1 is SEHNR and CDR2 FQNEAQ (reference sequence). Trimming stripped 4 bases from V and 5 bases from J, with 18 bases between. The CDR3 has 15 amino acids. The CDR3 sequence: CASSSRDSTEDEQYF. In DNA, the CDR3 is TGTGCCAGCAGCTCTCGGGACTCAACGGAAGACGAGCAGTACTTC.

This clone was found a few times. J is TRBJ1-1 and V is TRBV5-6, with D possibly matching TRBD1 (6 bases). CDR1 and CDR2 (germline): SGHDT, YYEEEE. V lost 4 bases, J lost 2 bases, and 18 bases lay in between. This CDR3 comprises 16 residues. The CDR3 sequence is CASSLDPTGTNTEAFF. CDR3 DNA sequence: TGTGCCAGCAGCCTAGACCCAACAGGGACCAACACTGAAGCTTTCTTT.